This T cell receptor (beta chain) originates from a study of blood T cells in healthy people across ages (dated by TCRdb to the mid-2010s). A note on the overall study: In model experiments, template switching captured roughly one uniquely barcoded TCR beta cDNA molecule for every two T cells. Age-related changes in TCR beta repertoire diversity were measured in the study by deep sequencing normalized with unique cDNA molecular identifiers. The donors were divided into four age groups: young (average around 17 years), middle-aged (about 40), aged (roughly 66) and long-lived (about 84). To avoid experimental bias, donors of different ages were randomly spread across the sequencing lanes. For two donors (one aged 18 to 30 and one aged 80 or older), the study analyzed two additional independent replicas of 1 million unique cDNA reads from the same blood draw. Broad study findings and their caveats: As age increased, observed TCR beta diversity per million T cells dropped in a roughly linear way, and a significant reduction was already evident by age about 40. Bulk unsorted PBMC profiling prevented conclusive comparison of naive and antigen-experienced compartments. Donor CMV infection status was unknown, potentially confounding age-related changes in expanded clonotypes. Estimates of total diversity from one million sequenced T cells were regarded as lower bounds and underestimates. Compared with the aged group, the long-lived group had more naive CD4+ T cells, fewer expanded clones and increased TCR diversity, a pattern suggesting age selection. Observed TCR beta diversity correlated strongly with the percentage of naive T cells measured by flow cytometry.

Systemically healthy Caucasian individuals from Russia, 35 to 50 in total and aged roughly 6 to 95 years, were included as donors. About 10 milliliters of peripheral blood were collected from each donor into EDTA-treated Vacutainer tubes. Ficoll-Paque density-gradient centrifugation was used to isolate PBMCs, with at least 6 million per sample. Total RNA was extracted from PBMCs with Trizol reagent, with at least 5.5 micrograms obtained per sample. The percentages of naive CD45RAhigh/CD27high T cells were determined by flow cytometry on a PBMC aliquot from every donor. This clonotype was detected ten times or more. Its antigen is currently not known. No clone much larger than this one lies a single base away; base qualities are absent. Trimming takes 0 bases from V and 3 bases from J, and the germline ends sit 12 bases apart. The CDR3, from cysteine to phenylalanine, totals 14 residues. Just the 42-base CDR3 DNA is kept, in frame starting at base 1. Sequences SQVTM (CDR1) and ANQGSEA (CDR2) are obtained from the germline V gene.

Library generation was performed with 5' RACE. Reads for this sample came from an Illumina HiSeq 2500. A second PCR of about 7 to 12 cycles was run with a J-beta primer mix and a sample-barcoded 5' primer. Each TCR beta cDNA molecule received a unique molecular identifier from a template-switch 5' adaptor carrying 12 random nucleotides. Each sample yielded at least 3 million CDR3-containing paired-end reads. All of the RNA was converted into first-strand cDNA using the Mint cDNA synthesis kit, with a TRBC-specific oligonucleotide serving as the primer. Following uracil-DNA glycosylase treatment, a first 18-cycle PCR with universal primers M1SS and BC2_uni_R was performed on all cDNA. Turning to the authors' computational methods: Each sample was normalized by randomly selecting 1 million high-quality reads, each carrying a distinct molecular identifier. Reads sharing molecular identifiers were discarded rather than binned into consensus sequences. MiTCR, set to a Q25 quality threshold and the strictest error-elimination algorithm, was used for CDR3 identification, clonotype clustering and error correction. A nonparametric unseen species model with Euler transformation was used to estimate a lower bound on total TCR beta diversity. TCRdb reprocessed the public reads (quality trimming at Q25 with fastp, clone calling with MiXCR) and kept in-frame beta chains. Under each unique CDR3 protein, matching rows form one entry showing the most common genes and DNA. The V and J calls shown here were made by TCRdb, not taken from the authors' results. This sample holds around 1.5 million distinct CDR3 sequences; roughly 32% were observed only once. The top ten clones comprise 11% of the sample.

The V and J genes are TRBV29-1 and TRBJ2-7, with TRBD1 tentatively as D gene (5 bases match). Sequenced input: blood. This clonotype originated in a woman in her 30s in good health. The CDR3 reads as follows: CSVEDDTDSYEQYF. Read as DNA, the sequence is TGCAGCGTTGAAGATGACACAGACAGCTACGAGCAGTACTTC.